The 22 T cell receptor beta chains listed next were all sequenced from one sample in a study of T-cell memory formation after mild COVID-19. Via MiXCR, TCRdb re-called the 5' RACE reads, giving one row per CDR3 protein. The data show about 190,000 distinct CDR3 sequences, around 18% seen once. Sequenced material: PBMCs or a T cell subset sorted from them (not recorded which). These receptors came from an adult woman who had mild COVID-19 (a few samples of this study predate the infection). Cell type and time point are not known.

The chain has TRBV7-2 and TRBJ2-6; 9 bases are shared with TRBD1. Germline V CDR1 and CDR2: SGHTA, FQGNSA. The CDR3 is 16 amino acids. V was clipped by 4 bases and J by 2 bases; unmatched bases: 3. The CDR3 DNA reads TGTGCCAGCAGCTGGGACAGGGCGGCTGGGGCCAACGTCCTGACTTTC. Translated: CASSWDRAAGANVLTF.

This clonotype has a handful of counts. V usage is TRBV4-3 and J usage is TRBJ2-2; 7 positions match TRBD2. V dropped 0 bases and J dropped 3; count of bases not matched to a gene: 10. The CDR3 has 18 residues. The germline CDR1 and CDR2 sequences are LGHNA and YSLEER. CDR3 nucleotide sequence: TGCGCCAGCAGCCAAGACTTCGGCGGGAGCCTGTACACCGGGGAGCTGTTTTTT. It codes for CASSQDFGGSLYTGELFF.

This clonotype was observed a few times. This chain connects TRBV7-2 to TRBJ2-1, with unresolved D. With 1 base removed from V and 1 base from J, the gap between germline ends came to 8 bases. CDR1 and CDR2 (germline): SGHTA, FQGNSA. This CDR3 is built from 15 residues. The CDR3 region has the DNA TGTGCCAGCAGCTTAGGTCGTATTTCCTACAATGAGCAGTTCTTC. It encodes CASSLGRISYNEQFF.

This sequence joins TRBV30 and TRBJ2-2; 10 bases match TRBD1. Germline CDR1 GTSNPN, CDR2 SVGIG (reference sequence). The V and J ends lost 4 bases and 8 bases, in that order; junction bases with no gene match: 7. CDR3 size: 14 residues. The CDR3 reads CAWNWDRGRGELFF. CDR3 coding DNA: TGTGCCTGGAATTGGGACAGGGGAAGGGGGGAGCTGTTTTTT.

This rearrangement joins TRBV10-3 to TRBJ2-1; 8 nucleotides align to TRBD2. Germline V gene data show CDR1 as ENHRY and CDR2 as SYGVKD. The CDR3 totals 15 residues. Losses at the gene ends were 2 bases for V and 3 bases for J; bases not matched to a gene: 3. CDR3 DNA: TGTGCCATCAGTGAGCCAGCGGGAGTCTACAATGAGCAGTTCTTC. Its protein is CAISEPAGVYNEQFF.

The chain links TRBV20-1 to TRBJ1-1, with D hard to call. This CDR3 comprises 10 residues. V shed 4 bases and J shed 6 bases, with 6 bases lying between them. The germline V gene encodes CDR1 DFQATT and CDR2 SNEGSKA (reference sequence). CDR3 amino acids: CSAKVPEAFF. Written as DNA, the CDR3 is TGCAGTGCTAAGGTCCCTGAAGCTTTCTTT.

This clonotype showed up just once. The V call is TRBV7-2, the J call TRBJ1-6; D is unresolved. There are 12 residues in the CDR3. The V end was cut by 5 bases, the J end by 13 bases, with 12 bases between. The germline CDR1 and CDR2 sequences are SGHTA and FQGNSA. CDR3 residues: CASSIRGEPLHF. In DNA, the CDR3 is TGTGCCAGCAGCATCCGGGGTGAGCCCCTCCACTTT.

The chain combines TRBV24-1 with TRBJ2-1; D is perhaps TRBD2 (6 bases). This CDR3 has 16 residues. Germline values: CDR1 KGHDR, CDR2 SFDVKD. V lost 5 bases to trimming and J lost 7 bases, with 20 bases between them. The CDR3 region has the DNA TGTGCCACCAGTGCCCTTCAGGAGGGTAGGGGAAATGAGCAGTTCTTC. Amino acids: CATSALQEGRGNEQFF.

The CDR3 region is CAIRKIQGLANYGYTF. CDR3 sequence (DNA): TGTGCCATCAGGAAAATTCAGGGGTTGGCCAACTATGGCTACACCTTC. The chain carries TRBV10-3 and TRBJ1-2; D possibly corresponds to TRBD1 (6 bases). Germline CDR1 is ENHRY and CDR2 is SYGVKD. V lost 6 bases and J 2 bases, leaving 19 bases between the germline ends. The CDR3 sequence is 16 residues long.

The chain is built from TRBV7-7 and TRBJ2-6, with no clear D. The germline V gene has CDR1 SSHAT and CDR2 FNYEAQ (reference sequence). The CDR3 extends over 14 amino acids. V was pared by 5 bases and J by 0 bases, with 5 bases between. The CDR3: CASSGPSGANVLTF. The CDR3 DNA is TGTGCCAGCAGCGGTCCCTCTGGGGCCAACGTCCTGACTTTC.

This clonotype was recorded a few times. The V call is TRBV6-5, the J call TRBJ2-3, with 8 bases that match TRBD2. Germline trimming cut 3 bases from V and 4 bases from J; bases unmatched to any gene: 6. The CDR3 covers 15 residues. Germline CDR1 reads MNHEY; CDR2 reads SVGAGI. This CDR3 is CASSYSGGRADTQYF. CDR3 bases: TGTGCCAGCAGTTATTCGGGAGGGCGGGCAGATACGCAGTATTTT.

This clonotype has more than one count but fewer than ten. The rearrangement uses TRBV12-3 or TRBV12-4 and TRBJ1-3, with 7 bases identical to TRBD1. The J segment lost 7 bases and the V segment lost 5 bases, leaving 2 bases of the junction unmatched. The CDR3 runs to 12 residues. The DNA of the CDR3 is TGTGCCAGCAGTATCAGGGGGAACACCATATATTTT. Protein: CASSIRGNTIYF.

The CDR3 sequence is CASSLTSGRDGQFF. The CDR3 DNA is TGTGCCAGCAGCTTAACTAGCGGGAGGGATGGGCAGTTCTTC. The rearrangement uses TRBV7-3 and TRBJ2-1; 11 bases fit TRBD2. Germline lookup yields CDR1 SGHTA and CDR2 FQGTGA. The CDR3 contains 14 residues. The V and J ends lost 0 bases and 12 bases, in that order; junction bases with no gene match: 4.

A few counts support this clonotype. V is TRBV5-1 and J is TRBJ1-1, with TRBD1 matching 7 bases. V lost 4 bases and J lost 3; bases outside the gene matches: 9. The CDR3 contains 15 residues. CDR1 SGHRS and CDR2 YFSETQ come from the germline V gene. Written as DNA, the CDR3 is TGCGCCAGCAGCATACAGACAGGGTCGGACACTGAAGCTTTCTTT. It yields the protein CASSIQTGSDTEAFF.

This sequence joins TRBV7-9 and TRBJ1-1; unclear D gene. CDR3 size: 16 residues. V lost 1 base and J lost 3, with 15 bases in between. Germline V gives CDR1 SEHNR, CDR2 FQNEAQ (reference sequence). CDR3 sequence: CASSLGEGTRDTEAFF. The CDR3, as DNA: TGTGCCAGCAGCTTAGGGGAGGGCACAAGAGACACTGAAGCTTTCTTT.

In its sample, this clonotype was seen a few times. This chain uses TRBV20-1 with TRBJ2-7; 9 bases agree with TRBD2. V gave up 2 bases and J gave up 0 bases; unmatched junction bases: 8. The CDR3 loop spans 16 amino acids. Germline V gene lookup returns CDR1 DFQATT and CDR2 SNEGSKA (reference sequence). The CDR3 nucleotides are TGCAGTGCTAGACCGGAACTAGCGGGTAGCTCCTACGAGCAGTACTTC. Its protein is CSARPELAGSSYEQYF.

The chain is built from TRBV3-1 and TRBJ1-4; D ambiguous. Deletions cut 2 bases from V and 8 bases from J, with 6 bases between. Germline V gene lookup returns CDR1 LGHDT and CDR2 YNNKEL (reference sequence). This CDR3 comprises 12 residues. Here the CDR3 reads CASSQLREKLFF. The CDR3 DNA sequence: TGTGCCAGCAGCCAATTGCGGGAAAAACTGTTTTTT.

This rearrangement joins TRBV11-1 to TRBJ1-1, with a tentative D call TRBD1 (5 bases). CDR1 and CDR2 from the germline V gene are SGHAT and FQDESV (reference sequence). This CDR3 comprises 14 residues. Trimming took 3 bases from V and 4 from J, leaving 12 bases between them. The CDR3 DNA reads TGTGCCAGCAGCTTCGAGGAGGGGAGCACTGAAGCTTTCTTT. It translates to CASSFEEGSTEAFF.

This clonotype was counted a few times. The chain recombines TRBV21-1 with TRBJ1-1; TRBD1 is the table's D call and was not checked against the DNA. TRBV21-1 is tagged as a pseudogene. The CDR3 extends over 10 amino acids. CDR3 DNA sequence: TGTGCCAGCAGTAGGACAGGGGGCTTCTTT. Encoded protein: CASSRTGGFF.

In this sample, this clonotype turned up a few times. This chain joins TRBV4-3 and TRBJ1-1; D gene unclear. Trimming cost V 3 bases and J 11 bases, with 10 bases left between them. The CDR3 spans 11 residues. Germline V lookup: CDR1 LGHNA, CDR2 YSLEER. The CDR3, as DNA: TGCGCCAGCAGCCACCCATCTTGGGCTTTCTTT. Translating gives CASSHPSWAFF.

The J gene is TRBJ2-1, the V gene TRBV30; D not certain. V lost 0 bases and J lost 9, with 6 bases in between. The CDR3 runs to 11 residues. Germline-derived CDR1 and CDR2 are GTSNPN and SVGIG (reference sequence). The CDR3 DNA sequence: TGTGCCTGGAGTGTACTCAGTGAGCAGTTCTTC. Translation: CAWSVLSEQFF.

The chain has TRBV7-6 and TRBJ1-1; D is unresolved. Germline V gene data show CDR1 as SGHVS and CDR2 as FNYEAQ. This CDR3 comprises 16 residues. The germline V and J ends were trimmed by 1 base and 9 bases, with 21 bases remaining between them. The CDR3 protein is CASSLVELGGQSQAFF. As DNA, the CDR3 is TGTGCCAGCAGCTTAGTGGAGTTAGGCGGCCAGTCACAAGCTTTCTTT.